Below are 24 T cell receptor beta chains sequenced from a single sample in a study of blood T cell repertoires in COVID-19 (dated by TCRdb to the early 2020s). Library method: the immunoSEQ multiplex PCR assay. The immuneACCESS repertoire file appears here via TCRdb, limited to in-frame rearrangements. These files lack a portion of the clones; in checked studies, under half of the deficit traces to unresolved V genes, and the cause of the others is not known. The sample contains 200,000 to 300,000 clones, about 89% of them found a single time. About 1.7% of the sample is held by the ten biggest clonotypes. Sequencing was performed on peripheral blood. The receptors were sampled from a woman between 55 and 75 years old who had recovered from COVID-19.

The chain combines TRBV5-1 with TRBJ2-2; D is perhaps TRBD1 (6 bases). The CDR3 consists of 14 residues. Germline lookup yields CDR1 SGHRS and CDR2 YFSETQ. Trimming left V 4 bases short and J 0 bases short, with 7 bases between. The CDR3 reads CASSRTANTGELFF. CDR3 sequence (DNA): TGCGCCAGCAGCAGGACAGCGAACACCGGGGAGCTGTTTTTT.

The CDR3 here is CASSPGGDRGHEQYF. The DNA for the CDR3 is TGTGCCAGCAGCCCGGGGGGGGACAGGGGCCACGAGCAGTACTTC. The chain employs TRBV11-3 and TRBJ2-7; 10 nucleotides agree with TRBD1. J was trimmed by 5 bases and V by 5 bases; bases with no gene match: 9. There are 15 residues in the CDR3. Germline V gene data show CDR1 as SGHNT and CDR2 as YENEEA.

The chain carries TRBV5-1 and TRBJ2-3; 7 nucleotides line up with TRBD2. V trimming: 0 bases; J trimming: 6 bases; junction bases outside the gene matches: 10. The CDR3 covers 16 residues. Germline V CDR1 and CDR2: SGHRS, YFSETQ. The CDR3 DNA follows: TGCGCCAGCAGCTTGGACCTAGCGGTTGTTTCTGATACGCAGTATTTT. Protein product: CASSLDLAVVSDTQYF.

The V call is TRBV12-3 or TRBV12-4, the J call TRBJ1-1; D is perhaps TRBD1 (6 bases). V was clipped by 8 bases and J by 1 base, with 11 bases between them. This CDR3 is built from 13 residues. CDR3 DNA: TGTGCCAGCCTCGGCAGGGGGAACACTGAAGCTTTCTTT. This encodes CASLGRGNTEAFF.

In DNA, the CDR3 is TGTGCCAGCAGAAGGACAGGCCAGAGTTCACCCCTCCACTTT. Its protein product is CASRRTGQSSPLHF. V gene TRBV6-6 combines with J gene TRBJ1-6; TRBD1 agrees at 7 bases. This CDR3 contains 14 residues. V was pared by 6 bases and J by 9 bases, with 8 bases of the junction left unmatched. Germline lookup yields CDR1 MNHNY and CDR2 SVGAGI (reference sequence).

This rearrangement joins TRBV3-1 (or the pseudogene TRBV3-2) to TRBJ1-1, with 8 bases identical to TRBD1. This CDR3 contains 14 residues. V shed 2 bases, J shed 11 bases, and the junction held 10 bases outside the gene matches. Looked up from germline, CDR1 is LGHDT and CDR2 is YNNKEL (reference sequence). In nucleotides, the CDR3 is TGTGCCAGCAGCCAATCCGGACAGGGTATAATCGCTTTCTTT. Amino acids: CASSQSGQGIIAFF.

The chain links TRBV25-1 to TRBJ1-2; D gene ambiguous. Germline CDR1 MGHDK, CDR2 SYGVNS. The CDR3 has 13 residues. Trimming cost V 2 bases and J 5 bases, with 9 bases left between them. CDR3 in DNA: TGTGCCAGCAGTGAAGAACCCTATTATGGCTACACCTTC. This sequence encodes CASSEEPYYGYTF.

This clone appeared once. The chain joins TRBV7-9 to TRBJ2-7, with D perhaps TRBD2 (5 bases). This CDR3 spans 15 amino acids. Per the germline V gene, CDR1 is SEHNR and CDR2 is FQNEAQ (reference sequence). Trimming cost V 5 bases and J 0 bases, with 14 bases left between them. CDR3 loop: CASSAFGVNSYEQYF. DNA of the CDR3: TGTGCCAGCAGCGCATTCGGGGTTAACTCCTACGAGCAGTACTTC.

This clone has more than one count but fewer than ten. V usage is TRBV6-5 and J usage is TRBJ1-2; D remains ambiguous. V lost 6 bases, J lost 3 bases, and 11 bases lay in between. The CDR3 covers 13 residues. CDR1 and CDR2 from the germline V gene are MNHEY and SVGAGI. The CDR3 DNA follows: TGTGCCAGCAGCGCCACCGGGGACTATGGCTACACCTTC. Translated: CASSATGDYGYTF.

The V call is TRBV2, the J call TRBJ1-5, with D perhaps TRBD1 (6 bases). The V gene's germline CDR1 is SNHLY and CDR2 FYNNEI. The CDR3 covers 15 residues. V lost 11 bases, J lost 5 bases, and 22 bases lay in between. For the CDR3, the DNA is TGTGCCTCCGAGGGGGACCGCCACTATCATCAGCCCCAGCATTTT. This encodes CASEGDRHYHQPQHF.

In its sample, this clone was seen a few times. The rearrangement joins TRBV7-2 to TRBJ2-7, with D perhaps TRBD2 (5 bases). Germline CDR1 SGHTA, CDR2 FQGNSA. The CDR3 spans 14 residues. V was trimmed by 4 bases and J by 7 bases, leaving 17 bases between them. CDR3 DNA: TGTGCCAGCAGCTCCGGGGTAGGAGGATTGGAGCAGTACTTC. It codes for CASSSGVGGLEQYF.

The rearrangement joins TRBV27 to TRBJ2-7; D perhaps matches TRBD1 (6 bases). The CDR3 totals 18 residues. The V gene's germline CDR1 is MNHEY and CDR2 SMNVEV (reference sequence). With 3 bases removed from V and 2 bases from J, the gap between germline ends came to 23 bases. This CDR3 is CASSFPLKGQLLPYEQYF. For the CDR3, the DNA is TGTGCCAGCAGTTTCCCCCTCAAGGGACAATTGCTTCCCTACGAGCAGTACTTC.

The chain employs TRBV5-1 and TRBJ1-1; D is perhaps TRBD1 (5 bases). Per germline, CDR1 SGHRS and CDR2 YFSETQ. The CDR3 spans 14 residues. Trimming pared 4 bases from V and 3 bases from J, leaving 13 bases between. CDR3 nucleotide sequence: TGCGCCAGCAGCCGGGCGGGACGTGACACTGAAGCTTTCTTT. Translating gives CASSRAGRDTEAFF.

The chain couples TRBV19 to TRBJ2-1; tentative D call: TRBD2 (5 bases). The CDR3 consists of 13 residues. Between the trimmed V and J ends, which lost 5 bases and 7 bases, there was a span of 12 bases. The V gene's germline CDR1 is LNHDA and CDR2 SQIVND (reference sequence). The CDR3 spells CASSPWRGNEQFF. DNA of the CDR3: TGTGCCAGTAGTCCCTGGAGAGGGAATGAGCAGTTCTTC.

The chain is built from TRBV12-3 or TRBV12-4 and TRBJ1-2; D gene uncertain. CDR3 length equals 13 residues. V lost 6 bases to trimming and J lost 1 base, with 9 bases between them. CDR3 sequence: CASSTVINYGYTF. As DNA, the CDR3 is TGTGCCAGCAGCACAGTAATTAACTATGGCTACACCTTC.

This chain links TRBV19 with TRBJ2-5; D is ambiguous. CDR1 LNHDA and CDR2 SQIVND come from the germline V gene (reference sequence). Trimming left V 5 bases short and J 1 base short, with 8 bases between. The CDR3 extends over 13 amino acids. The CDR3 nucleotides read TGTGCCAGTAGTGGTTGGAGCCAAGAGACCCAGTACTTC. Protein sequence: CASSGWSQETQYF. Full variable domain (remainder filled in from reference TRBV19 and TRBJ2-5): DGGITQSPKYLFRKEGQNVTLSCEQNLNHDAMYWYRQDPGQGLRLIYYSQIVNDFQKGDIAEGYSVSREKKESFPLTVTSAQKNPTAFYLCASSGWSQETQYFGPGTRLLVL.

This clone has only one observation. The identical CDR3 is also encoded by other nucleotide sequences in the sample. The chain employs TRBV6-6 and TRBJ2-3, with D unresolved. CDR3 length: 11 residues. Trimming took 3 bases from V and 6 from J, leaving 4 bases between them. Germline V gene data show CDR1 as MNHNY and CDR2 as SVGAGI (reference sequence). CDR3 nucleotide sequence: TGTGCCAGCAGTTATCCGGATACGCAGTATTTT. This gives the protein CASSYPDTQYF.

The chain uses TRBV5-1 and TRBJ2-7; 13 nucleotides align to TRBD2. CDR1 SGHRS and CDR2 YFSETQ come from the germline V gene. The CDR3 runs to 16 residues. The V segment lost 5 bases and the J segment 4 bases; nucleotides outside the gene matches: 9. The CDR3 here is CASSFGLAGDPYEQYF. CDR3 bases: TGCGCCAGCAGTTTCGGACTAGCGGGGGACCCATACGAGCAGTACTTC. Full variable domain (rest looked up from reference TRBV5-1 and TRBJ2-7): KAGVTQTPRYLIKTRGQQVTLSCSPISGHRSVSWYQQTPGQGLQFLFEYFSETQRNKGNFPGRFSGRQFSNSRSEMNVSTLELGDSALYLCASSFGLAGDPYEQYFGPGTRLTVT.

The rearrangement uses TRBV6-5 and TRBJ1-3; D is uncertain. The germline CDR1 and CDR2 sequences are MNHEY and SVGAGI. V was trimmed by 8 bases and J by 0 bases, leaving 8 bases between them. This CDR3 is 13 amino acids long. The CDR3 sequence: CASSLYSGNTIYF. The CDR3, as DNA: TGTGCCAGCTCTTTATACTCTGGAAACACCATATATTTT.

This clone appeared once. The chain employs TRBV29-1 and TRBJ1-2, with D possibly TRBD1 on 5 matching bases. This CDR3 is 13 amino acids long. V gave up 4 bases and J gave up 4 bases, with 13 bases separating them. The germline gives CDR1 SQVTM, CDR2 ANQGSEA. CDR3 sequence: CSVGGTSLYGYTF. The CDR3 nucleotides read TGCAGCGTTGGAGGGACTAGTCTCTATGGCTACACCTTC.

The rearrangement joins TRBV5-1 to TRBJ2-3; 9 bases align to TRBD1. Looked up from germline, CDR1 is SGHRS and CDR2 is YFSETQ. CDR3 length: 16 amino acids. V shed 4 bases and J 3 bases; nucleotides not matched to a gene: 9. Written as DNA, the CDR3 is TGCGCCAGCAGCGGGGGACAGGGACTGTGGACAGATACGCAGTATTTT. Encoded protein: CASSGGQGLWTDTQYF.

The rearrangement uses TRBV7-2 and TRBJ1-6; 7 bases are a match to TRBD1. Germline V gene data show CDR1 as SGHTA and CDR2 as FQGNSA. V lost 2 bases to trimming and J lost 6 bases; unmatched junction nucleotides: 7. This CDR3 is 16 amino acids long. The CDR3 DNA reads TGTGCCAGCAGCTTAAGACAGGGAGGTCTTAATTCACCCCTCCACTTT. Its translation: CASSLRQGGLNSPLHF.

The chain has TRBV19 and TRBJ2-2, with TRBD1 matching 8 bases. The CDR3 sequence is 15 residues long. With V trimmed by 4 bases and J by 0 bases, 1 base remained unmatched. Germline V gives CDR1 LNHDA, CDR2 SQIVND (reference sequence). DNA for the CDR3: TGTGCCAGTAGTAAGGGACAGGCGAACACCGGGGAGCTGTTTTTT. As protein: CASSKGQANTGELFF. Drawing the rest from reference TRBV19 and TRBJ2-2, the complete variable domain is DGGITQSPKYLFRKEGQNVTLSCEQNLNHDAMYWYRQDPGQGLRLIYYSQIVNDFQKGDIAEGYSVSREKKESFPLTVTSAQKNPTAFYLCASSKGQANTGELFFGEGSRLTVL.

This CDR3 is CASSQRANEKLFF. Written as DNA, the CDR3 is TGCGCCAGCAGCCAACGGGCTAATGAAAAACTGTTTTTT. The rearrangement uses TRBV5-1 and TRBJ1-4, with no clear D. The germline CDR1 and CDR2 sequences are SGHRS and YFSETQ. Trimming pared 4 bases from V and 3 bases from J, leaving 7 bases between. The CDR3 has 13 amino acids.